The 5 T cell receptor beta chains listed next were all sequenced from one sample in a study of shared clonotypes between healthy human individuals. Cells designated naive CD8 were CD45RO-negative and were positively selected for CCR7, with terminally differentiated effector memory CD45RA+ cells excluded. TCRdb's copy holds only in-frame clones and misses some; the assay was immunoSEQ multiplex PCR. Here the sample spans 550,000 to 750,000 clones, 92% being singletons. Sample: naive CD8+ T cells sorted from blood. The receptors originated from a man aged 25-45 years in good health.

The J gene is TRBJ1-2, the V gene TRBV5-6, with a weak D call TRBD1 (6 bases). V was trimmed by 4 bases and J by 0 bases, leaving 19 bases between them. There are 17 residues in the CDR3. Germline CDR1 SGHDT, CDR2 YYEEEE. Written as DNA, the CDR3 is TGTGCCAGCAGCGCCAGATGGACAGAACCAGCTAACTATGGCTACACCTTC. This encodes CASSARWTEPANYGYTF.

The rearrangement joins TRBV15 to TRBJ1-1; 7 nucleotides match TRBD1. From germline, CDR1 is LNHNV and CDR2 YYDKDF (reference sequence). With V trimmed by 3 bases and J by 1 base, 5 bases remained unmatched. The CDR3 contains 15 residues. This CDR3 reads CATSSDRAPNTEAFF. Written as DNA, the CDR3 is TGTGCCACCAGCAGCGACAGGGCCCCGAACACTGAAGCTTTCTTT.

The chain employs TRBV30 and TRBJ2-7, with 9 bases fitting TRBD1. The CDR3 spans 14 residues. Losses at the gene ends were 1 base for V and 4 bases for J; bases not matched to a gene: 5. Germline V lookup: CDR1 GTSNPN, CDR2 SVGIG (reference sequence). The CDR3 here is CAWSAGTGSYEQYF. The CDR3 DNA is TGTGCCTGGAGTGCCGGGACAGGGTCGTACGAGCAGTACTTC.

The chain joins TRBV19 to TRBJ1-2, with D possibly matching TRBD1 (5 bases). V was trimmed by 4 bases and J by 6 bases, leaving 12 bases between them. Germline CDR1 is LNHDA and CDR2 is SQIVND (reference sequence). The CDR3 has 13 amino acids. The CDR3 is CASSTGSYNGYTF. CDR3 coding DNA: TGTGCCAGTAGTACAGGGTCTTACAATGGCTACACCTTC.

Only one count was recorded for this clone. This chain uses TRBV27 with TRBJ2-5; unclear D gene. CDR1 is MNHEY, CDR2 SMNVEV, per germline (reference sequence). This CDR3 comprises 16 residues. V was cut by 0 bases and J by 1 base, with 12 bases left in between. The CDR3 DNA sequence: TGTGCCAGCAGTTTATCGGATGCACATTTCCAAGAGACCCAGTACTTC. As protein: CASSLSDAHFQETQYF.